This T cell receptor (beta chain) was retrieved from a study of regulatory T cells in long-lasting Graves disease. Study observations and caveats: The study examined only peripheral blood, not thyroid tissue. Lower TCR diversity characterized persistent Graves' patients relative to newly diagnosed patients.

Combining iRepertoire HTBI primers with Arm-PCR of CDR3 regions, the authors built TCR beta libraries. TCRdb re-called the multiplex PCR reads with MiXCR, one entry per CDR3 protein. The table has a few hundred thousand distinct CDR3 sequences, about a quarter seen once; the top ten hold roughly 28%. Stated time point: persistent/refractory GD, antithyroid drugs over 5 years with positive TRAb. Preparation of the TCR library used RNA extracted from PBMCs. This clonotype has a count of ten or more. Its antigen is currently unknown. The sequence derives from a female donor with Graves disease. This specimen consisted of peripheral blood mononuclear cells (PBMCs), obtained when the disease was refractory, from a patient treated with antithyroid drugs.

In DNA form, the CDR3 reads TGCGCCAGCAGCCACCCACAGGGGCGATGGGACACTGAAGCTTTCTTT. Translated, it gives CASSHPQGRWDTEAFF. The gene calls are TRBV5-1 and TRBJ1-1; 7 positions agree with TRBD1. The CDR3 has 16 residues. Germline V lookup: CDR1 SGHRS, CDR2 YFSETQ. Trimming removed 4 bases from V and 3 bases from J; junction bases left unmatched: 12.